This TCR beta chain was recovered during a study of shared clonotypes between healthy human individuals. As concerns this clone: Its antigen is still unknown.

The naive CD8 fraction comprised CD45RO-negative cells positively selected for CCR7 and excluded terminally differentiated effector memory CD45RA+ cells. The V gene's germline CDR1 is LNHNV and CDR2 YYDKDF (reference sequence). The CDR3 is made up of 14 amino acids. V was cut by 9 bases and J by 8 bases, with 19 bases left in between. General study results and limits: Memory subsets had estimated richness that was generally smaller than that of naive subsets.

Repertoires were generated with immunoSEQ multiplex PCR, while TCRdb's copy carries only in-frame clones and drops some. The sample has over 2 million clones; over 85% are singletons. The sequence derives from a man aged 18 to 29 in good health. The chain is built from TRBV15 and TRBJ1-4, with D possibly being TRBD1 (5 bases). The sequenced sample was naive CD8+ T cells sorted from blood. The CDR3 sequence: CATIFSGEGEKLFF. DNA of the CDR3: TGTGCCACAATCTTCTCGGGGGAAGGGGAAAAACTGTTTTTT.